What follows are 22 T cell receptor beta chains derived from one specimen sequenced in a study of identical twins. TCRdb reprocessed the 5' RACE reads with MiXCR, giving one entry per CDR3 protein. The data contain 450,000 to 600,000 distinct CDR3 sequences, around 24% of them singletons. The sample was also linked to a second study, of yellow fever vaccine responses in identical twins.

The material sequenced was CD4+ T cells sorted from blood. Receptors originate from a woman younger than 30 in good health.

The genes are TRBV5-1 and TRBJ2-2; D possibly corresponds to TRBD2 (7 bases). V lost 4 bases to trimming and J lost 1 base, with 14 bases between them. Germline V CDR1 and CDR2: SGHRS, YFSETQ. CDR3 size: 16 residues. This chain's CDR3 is CASSPDGGLNTGELFF. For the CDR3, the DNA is TGCGCCAGCAGCCCTGACGGGGGGCTGAACACCGGGGAGCTGTTTTTT.

CDR3 region: CSVQISGANVLTF. The CDR3 nucleotides read TGCAGCGTTCAGATCTCTGGGGCCAACGTCCTGACTTTC. The rearrangement uses TRBV29-1 and TRBJ2-6; no clear D gene. This CDR3 comprises 13 residues. The V end lost 5 bases, the J end lost 0 bases, and 5 bases lay between the germline ends. Germline V gene lookup returns CDR1 SQVTM and CDR2 ANQGSEA. Full variable domain (remainder filled in from reference TRBV29-1 and TRBJ2-6): SAVISQKPSRDICQRGTSLTIQCQVDSQVTMMFWYRQQPGQSLTLIATANQGSEATYESGFVIDKFPISRPNLTFSTLTVSNMSPEDSSIYLCSVQISGANVLTFGAGSRLTVL.

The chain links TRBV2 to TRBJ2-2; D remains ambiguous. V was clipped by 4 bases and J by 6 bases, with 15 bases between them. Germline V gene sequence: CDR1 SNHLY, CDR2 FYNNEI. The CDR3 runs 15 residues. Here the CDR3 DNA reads TGTGCCAGCAGTGTTCTAAGAATAGGGTCCGGGGAGCTGTTTTTT. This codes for CASSVLRIGSGELFF.

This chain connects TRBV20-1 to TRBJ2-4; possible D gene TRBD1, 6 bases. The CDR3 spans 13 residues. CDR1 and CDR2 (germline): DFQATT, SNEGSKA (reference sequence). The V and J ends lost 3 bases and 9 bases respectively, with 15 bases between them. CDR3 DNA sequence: TGCAGTGCTAGTTGGCAGGGGTGGGGCATTCAGTACTTC. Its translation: CSASWQGWGIQYF.

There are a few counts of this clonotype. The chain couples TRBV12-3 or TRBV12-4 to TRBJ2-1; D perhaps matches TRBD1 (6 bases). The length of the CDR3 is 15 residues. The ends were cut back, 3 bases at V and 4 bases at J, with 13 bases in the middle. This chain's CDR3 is CASSFLQGTYNEQFF. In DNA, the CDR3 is TGTGCCAGCAGTTTCTTACAGGGAACGTACAATGAGCAGTTCTTC.

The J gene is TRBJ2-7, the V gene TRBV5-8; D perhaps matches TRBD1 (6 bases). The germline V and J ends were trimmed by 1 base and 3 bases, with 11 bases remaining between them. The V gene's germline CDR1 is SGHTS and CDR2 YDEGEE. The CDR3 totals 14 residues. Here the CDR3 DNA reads TGTGCCAGCAGCTTGACTACAGGGAGCTACGAGCAGTACGTC. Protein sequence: CASSLTTGSYEQYV.

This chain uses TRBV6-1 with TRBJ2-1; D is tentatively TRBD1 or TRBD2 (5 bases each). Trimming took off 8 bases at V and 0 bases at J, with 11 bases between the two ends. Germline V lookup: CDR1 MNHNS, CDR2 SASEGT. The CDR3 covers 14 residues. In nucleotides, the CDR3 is TGTGCCAGCGGCCGTGGGGGCTCCTACAATGAGCAGTTCTTC. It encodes CASGRGGSYNEQFF.

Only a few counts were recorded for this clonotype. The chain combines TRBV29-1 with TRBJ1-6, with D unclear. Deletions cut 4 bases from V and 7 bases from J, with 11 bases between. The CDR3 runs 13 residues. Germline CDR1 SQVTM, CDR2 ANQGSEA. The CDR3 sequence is CSVVVTPNSPLHF. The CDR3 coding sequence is TGCAGCGTTGTTGTGACCCCAAATTCACCCCTCCACTTT.

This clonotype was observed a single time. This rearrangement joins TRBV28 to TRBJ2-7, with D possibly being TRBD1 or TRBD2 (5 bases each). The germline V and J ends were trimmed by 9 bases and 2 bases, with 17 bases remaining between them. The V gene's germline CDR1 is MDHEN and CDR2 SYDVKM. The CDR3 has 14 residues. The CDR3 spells CASAHGTLTYEQYV. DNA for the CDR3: TGTGCCAGTGCCCACGGGACCCTAACCTACGAGCAGTACGTC.

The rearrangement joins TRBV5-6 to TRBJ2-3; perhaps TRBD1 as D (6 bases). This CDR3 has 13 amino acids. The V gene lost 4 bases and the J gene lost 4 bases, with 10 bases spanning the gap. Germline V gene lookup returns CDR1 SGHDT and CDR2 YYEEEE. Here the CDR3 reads CASSPGAPDTQYF. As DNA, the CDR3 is TGTGCCAGCAGCCCAGGGGCGCCAGATACGCAGTATTTT. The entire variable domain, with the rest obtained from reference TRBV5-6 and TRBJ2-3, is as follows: DAGVTQSPTHLIKTRGQQVTLRCSPKSGHDTVSWYQQALGQGPQFIFQYYEEEERQRGNFPDRFSGHQFPNYSSELNVNALLLGDSALYLCASSPGAPDTQYFGPGTRLTVL.

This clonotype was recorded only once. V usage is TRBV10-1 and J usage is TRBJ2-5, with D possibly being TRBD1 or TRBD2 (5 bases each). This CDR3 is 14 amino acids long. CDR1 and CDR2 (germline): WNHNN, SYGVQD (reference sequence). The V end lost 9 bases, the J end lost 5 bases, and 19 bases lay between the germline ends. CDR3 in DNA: TGCGCCAGAGAGGGGTCAGGGAGAGTGGAGACCCAGTACTTC. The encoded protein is CAREGSGRVETQYF.

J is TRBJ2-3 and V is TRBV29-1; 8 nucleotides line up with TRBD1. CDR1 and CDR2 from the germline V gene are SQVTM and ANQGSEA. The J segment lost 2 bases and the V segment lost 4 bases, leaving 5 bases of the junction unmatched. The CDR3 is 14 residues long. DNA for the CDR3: TGCAGCGTTGGGGACAGGAACCCCACAGATACGCAGTATTTT. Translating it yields CSVGDRNPTDTQYF.

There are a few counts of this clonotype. The CDR3 nucleotides are TGCAGTGCTAGAGTCCCAGGGACCCGCACAGATACGCAGTATTTT. Its translation: CSARVPGTRTDTQYF. The rearrangement links TRBV20-1 to TRBJ2-3; D may match TRBD1 or TRBD2 (5 bases each). Trimming left V 1 base short and J 1 base short, with 12 bases between. Germline loops: CDR1 DFQATT, CDR2 SNEGSKA (reference sequence). This CDR3 region has 15 residues.

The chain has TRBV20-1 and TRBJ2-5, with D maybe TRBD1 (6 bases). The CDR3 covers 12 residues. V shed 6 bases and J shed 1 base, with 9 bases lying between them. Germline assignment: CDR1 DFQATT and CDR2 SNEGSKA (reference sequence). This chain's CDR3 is CSAARGQETQYF. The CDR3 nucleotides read TGCAGTGCCGCCAGGGGCCAAGAGACCCAGTACTTC.

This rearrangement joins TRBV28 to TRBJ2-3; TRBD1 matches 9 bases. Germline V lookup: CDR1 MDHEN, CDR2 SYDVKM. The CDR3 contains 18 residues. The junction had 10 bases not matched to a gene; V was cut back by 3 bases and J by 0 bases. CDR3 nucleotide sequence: TGTGCCAGCAGTTTGGGGGGACAGGGTGGATCTAGCACAGATACGCAGTATTTT. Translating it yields CASSLGGQGGSSTDTQYF. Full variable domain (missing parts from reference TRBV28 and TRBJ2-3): DVKVTQSSRYLVKRTGEKVFLECVQDMDHENMFWYRQDPGLGLRLIYFSYDVKMKEKGDIPEGYSVSREKKERFSLILESASTNQTSMYLCASSLGGQGGSSTDTQYFGPGTRLTVL.

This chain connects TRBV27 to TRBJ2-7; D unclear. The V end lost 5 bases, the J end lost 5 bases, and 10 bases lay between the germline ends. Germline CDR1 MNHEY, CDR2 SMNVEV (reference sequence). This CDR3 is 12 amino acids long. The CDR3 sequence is CASSAPGDEQYF. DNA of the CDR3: TGTGCCAGCAGTGCCCCAGGTGACGAGCAGTACTTC.

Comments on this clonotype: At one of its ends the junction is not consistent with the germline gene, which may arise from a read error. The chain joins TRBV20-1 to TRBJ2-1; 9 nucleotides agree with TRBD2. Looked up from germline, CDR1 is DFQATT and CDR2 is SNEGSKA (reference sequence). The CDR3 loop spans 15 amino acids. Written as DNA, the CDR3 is TGCAGTGCCAGAGTTAGCGGGAGAAACTACAATGAGCAGTTCTTC. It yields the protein CSARVSGRNYNEQFF.

Here the CDR3 reads CASSLGPQTYEQYF. CDR3 coding DNA: TGTGCCAGCAGCTTAGGGCCCCAAACCTACGAGCAGTACTTC. J is TRBJ2-7 and V is TRBV7-2, with no clear D. With 1 base removed from V and 2 bases from J, the gap between germline ends came to 9 bases. The CDR3 extends over 14 amino acids. From germline, CDR1 is SGHTA and CDR2 FQGNSA.

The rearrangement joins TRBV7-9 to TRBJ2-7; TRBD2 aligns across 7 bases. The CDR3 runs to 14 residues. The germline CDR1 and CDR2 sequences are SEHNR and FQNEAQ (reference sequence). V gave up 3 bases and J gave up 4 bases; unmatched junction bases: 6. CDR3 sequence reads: CASSLLAVAYEQYF. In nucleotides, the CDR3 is TGTGCCAGCAGCTTGCTAGCGGTTGCTTACGAGCAGTACTTC. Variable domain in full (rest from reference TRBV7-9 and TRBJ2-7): DTGVSQNPRHKITKRGQNVTFRCDPISEHNRLYWYRQTLGQGPEFLTYFQNEAQLEKSRLLSDRFSAERPKGSFSTLEIQRTEQGDSAMYLCASSLLAVAYEQYFGPGTRLTVT.

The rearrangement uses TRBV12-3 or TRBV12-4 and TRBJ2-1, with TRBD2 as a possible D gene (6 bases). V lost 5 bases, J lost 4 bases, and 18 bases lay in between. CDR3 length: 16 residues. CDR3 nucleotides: TGTGCCAGCAGTCCCGAAGGGAGGTCGCGGTACAATGAGCAGTTCTTC. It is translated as CASSPEGRSRYNEQFF.

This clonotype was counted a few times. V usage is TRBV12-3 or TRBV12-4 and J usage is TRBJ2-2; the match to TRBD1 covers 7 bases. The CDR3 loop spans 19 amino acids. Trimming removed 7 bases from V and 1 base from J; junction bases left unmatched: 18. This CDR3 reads CASIFGPARGIGNTGELFF. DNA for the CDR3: TGTGCCAGCATCTTTGGCCCCGCCAGGGGGATCGGGAACACCGGGGAGCTGTTTTTT.

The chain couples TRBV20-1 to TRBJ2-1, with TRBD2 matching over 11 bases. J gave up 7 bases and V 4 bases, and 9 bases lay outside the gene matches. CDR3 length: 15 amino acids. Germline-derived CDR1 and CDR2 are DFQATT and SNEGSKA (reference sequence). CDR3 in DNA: TGCAGTGCTAATCCGACTAGCGGGATGTGGAATGAGCAGTTCTTC. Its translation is CSANPTSGMWNEQFF.